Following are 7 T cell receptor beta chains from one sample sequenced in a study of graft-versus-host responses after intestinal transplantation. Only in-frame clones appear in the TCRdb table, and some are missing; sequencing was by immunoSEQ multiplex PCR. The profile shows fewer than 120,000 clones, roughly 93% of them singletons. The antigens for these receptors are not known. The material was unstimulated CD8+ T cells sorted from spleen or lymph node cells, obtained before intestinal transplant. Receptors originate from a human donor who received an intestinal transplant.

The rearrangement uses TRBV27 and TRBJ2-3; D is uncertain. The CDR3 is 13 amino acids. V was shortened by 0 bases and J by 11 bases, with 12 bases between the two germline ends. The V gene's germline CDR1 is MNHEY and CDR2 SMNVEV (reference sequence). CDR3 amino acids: CASSLSGQRLQYF. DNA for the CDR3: TGTGCCAGCAGTTTATCAGGCCAGCGCCTGCAGTATTTT.

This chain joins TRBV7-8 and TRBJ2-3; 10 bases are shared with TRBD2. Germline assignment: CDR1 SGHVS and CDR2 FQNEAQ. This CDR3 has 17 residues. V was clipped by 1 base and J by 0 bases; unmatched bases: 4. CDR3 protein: CASSLVGSGRSTDTQYF. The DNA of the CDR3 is TGTGCCAGCAGCTTAGTGGGTAGCGGGAGGAGCACAGATACGCAGTATTTT.

CDR3 amino acids: CASSLQGFGNTIYF. CDR3 bases: TGTGCCAGTAGTTTACAGGGCTTTGGAAACACCATATATTTT. The chain combines TRBV19 with TRBJ1-3, with D possibly matching TRBD1 (6 bases). Trimming stripped 5 bases from V and 3 bases from J, with 11 bases between. This CDR3 is built from 14 residues. The germline V gene encodes CDR1 LNHDA and CDR2 SQIVND (reference sequence).

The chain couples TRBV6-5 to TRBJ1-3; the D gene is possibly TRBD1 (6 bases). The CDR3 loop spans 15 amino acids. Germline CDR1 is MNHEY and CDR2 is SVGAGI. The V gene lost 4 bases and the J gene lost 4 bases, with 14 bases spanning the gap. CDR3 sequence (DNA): TGTGCCAGCAGTTCATCTGGGGGCTGGGGAAACACCATATATTTT. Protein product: CASSSSGGWGNTIYF.

This CDR3 reads CASGPGTSGQETQYF. The CDR3 DNA is TGCGCCAGCGGGCCCGGGACTAGCGGACAAGAGACCCAGTACTTC. The chain joins TRBV5-1 to TRBJ2-5, with TRBD2 matching over 11 bases. V lost 7 bases, J lost 2 bases, and 7 bases stayed unmatched. The CDR3 contains 15 residues. Per germline, CDR1 SGHRS and CDR2 YFSETQ. The full variable domain, in which reference TRBV5-1 and TRBJ2-5 provide the parts outside the CDR3, is KAGVTQTPRYLIKTRGQQVTLSCSPISGHRSVSWYQQTPGQGLQFLFEYFSETQRNKGNFPGRFSGRQFSNSRSEMNVSTLELGDSALYLCASGPGTSGQETQYFGPGTRLLVL.

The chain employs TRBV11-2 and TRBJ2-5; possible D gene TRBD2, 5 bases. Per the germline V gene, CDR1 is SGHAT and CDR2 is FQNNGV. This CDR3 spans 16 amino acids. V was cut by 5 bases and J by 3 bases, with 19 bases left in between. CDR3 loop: CASSAITSSVEETQYF. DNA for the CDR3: TGTGCCAGCAGCGCCATTACTAGTAGTGTGGAAGAGACCCAGTACTTC.

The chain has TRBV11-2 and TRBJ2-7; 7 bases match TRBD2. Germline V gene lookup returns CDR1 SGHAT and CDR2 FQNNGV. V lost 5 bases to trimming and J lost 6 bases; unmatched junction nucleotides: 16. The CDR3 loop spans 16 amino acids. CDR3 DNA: TGTGCCAGCAGCGGCCTGGGAGCGGGAAGTGGCGGCGAGCAGTACTTC. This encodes CASSGLGAGSGGEQYF.